Each of the 19 T cell receptor beta chains below was sequenced from the same sample in a study of T cell changes during pregnancy in multiple sclerosis. Assay used: immunoSEQ multiplex PCR; TCRdb lists only in-frame clones, some missing. Of about 100,000 clones detected, 92% appear once; the ten largest clones hold 1.9%. Sequencing used peripheral blood, obtained after pregnancy. These receptors all come from a female donor with multiple sclerosis, enrolled in a pregnancy study.

The rearrangement links TRBV5-6 to TRBJ1-1, with D possibly matching TRBD1 (5 bases). The CDR3 has 13 residues. Per germline, CDR1 SGHDT and CDR2 YYEEEE. V lost 2 bases to trimming and J lost 10 bases, with 15 bases between them. The CDR3 sequence is CASSFGQGDVAFF. The CDR3 bases are TGTGCCAGCAGCTTTGGGCAGGGCGATGTAGCTTTCTTT.

This chain joins TRBV18 and TRBJ2-7; a possible D gene is TRBD1 (5 bases). Trimming took 0 bases from V and 1 from J, leaving 10 bases between them. CDR1 is KGHSH and CDR2 is LQKENI in the germline V gene. The CDR3 runs 15 residues. The CDR3 is CASSPPHRPSYEQYF. As DNA, the CDR3 is TGTGCCAGCTCACCACCTCACAGGCCTTCCTACGAGCAGTACTTC.

The CDR3 DNA sequence: TGCGCCAGCAGCTTGGGACTAGCGGGAGGGGAGACCCAGTACTTC. This translates into CASSLGLAGGETQYF. The rearrangement uses TRBV5-1 and TRBJ2-5; 14 positions agree with TRBD2. CDR1 is SGHRS and CDR2 is YFSETQ in the germline V gene. The CDR3 is made up of 15 amino acids. V was clipped by 0 bases and J by 5 bases; unmatched bases: 0.

This clone was observed a few times. This chain connects TRBV6-4 to TRBJ2-1; 11 bases agree with TRBD2. J was trimmed by 2 bases and V by 3 bases; bases with no gene match: 0. The CDR3 extends over 15 amino acids. Germline V gene data show CDR1 as MRHNA and CDR2 as SNTAGT. The CDR3 DNA reads as TGTGCCAGCAGTGAGACTAGCGGGACCTACAATGAGCAGTTCTTC. Its protein product is CASSETSGTYNEQFF.

The chain combines TRBV30 with TRBJ2-5; possible D gene TRBD1, 5 bases. Trimming shortened V by 5 bases and J by 3 bases, and 10 bases separated the two germline ends. CDR1 and CDR2 (germline): GTSNPN, SVGIG (reference sequence). The CDR3 has 12 amino acids. CDR3 in DNA: TGTGCCTGGGGCTTGACAGAAGAGACCCAGTACTTC. This codes for CAWGLTEETQYF.

V gene TRBV27 combines with J gene TRBJ2-7; 8 bases agree with TRBD1. V dropped 2 bases and J dropped 5; count of bases not matched to a gene: 8. Germline V gives CDR1 MNHEY, CDR2 SMNVEV (reference sequence). CDR3 size: 15 residues. In DNA form, the CDR3 reads TGTGCCAGCAGTTTAGGCCCTGGGACAGGAGACGAGCAGTACTTC. Translating it yields CASSLGPGTGDEQYF.

The V gene is TRBV7-2, the J gene TRBJ2-5, with D possibly TRBD2 on 7 matching bases. CDR3 length: 16 amino acids. Germline V lookup: CDR1 SGHTA, CDR2 FQGNSA. With 1 base removed from V and 9 bases from J, the gap between germline ends came to 21 bases. The DNA of the CDR3 is TGTGCCAGCAGCTTAGAGTTTTCGGGGGGCTTAAAGTCCCAGTACTTC. This encodes CASSLEFSGGLKSQYF. Looking up the rest from reference TRBV7-2 and TRBJ2-5 gives the full variable domain: GAGVSQSPSNKVTEKGKDVELRCDPISGHTALYWYRQSLGQGLEFLIYFQGNSAPDKSGLPSDRFSAERTGGSVSTLTIQRTQQEDSAVYLCASSLEFSGGLKSQYFGPGTRLLVL.

As to this clone: The junction departs from germline at one end; a sequencing error may be responsible. V and J are TRBV7-7 and TRBJ2-3; TRBD1 agrees at 10 bases. Germline lookup yields CDR1 SSHAT and CDR2 FNYEAQ (reference sequence). This CDR3 is 15 amino acids long. CDR3 sequence (DNA): TGTGCTAGCAGTTCCGGGACAGGGGGCACAGATACGCAGTATTTT. As protein: CASSSGTGGTDTQYF.

This chain joins TRBV6-1 and TRBJ2-7; tentative D call: TRBD1 (6 bases). This CDR3 comprises 13 residues. Trimming pared 6 bases from V and 0 bases from J, leaving 9 bases between. The germline V gene has CDR1 MNHNS and CDR2 SASEGT. The CDR3 loop is CASSQGHSYEQYF. CDR3 sequence (DNA): TGTGCCAGCAGCCAGGGGCACTCCTACGAGCAGTACTTC.

V is TRBV10-2 and J is TRBJ2-7, with 8 bases identical to TRBD2. The ends lost 3 bases at V and 2 bases at J; junction bases unmatched: 3. The CDR3 loop spans 14 amino acids. CDR1 is WSHSY and CDR2 is SAAADI in the germline V gene. The DNA of the CDR3 is TGCGCCAGCAGTGAAATTAGCGGGACCTACGAGCAGTACTTC. Protein: CASSEISGTYEQYF.

This clone was counted a few times. This chain links TRBV19 with TRBJ1-1; no clear D gene. V lost 5 bases and J lost 1, with 11 bases in between. The CDR3 length is 14 residues. Germline values: CDR1 LNHDA, CDR2 SQIVND (reference sequence). CDR3 sequence (DNA): TGTGCCAGTAGTGCGCCTGGGAGGAACACTGAAGCTTTCTTT. Encoded protein: CASSAPGRNTEAFF.

The CDR3 DNA reads as TGTGCTAGTGGCCTCAGGGGCATAGTCAATTCACCCCTCCACTTT. Its protein is CASGLRGIVNSPLHF. The chain carries TRBV12-5 and TRBJ1-6, with D possibly matching TRBD1 (6 bases). The CDR3 runs 15 residues. V lost 6 bases and J 7 bases, leaving 16 bases between the germline ends. Per germline, CDR1 LGHNT and CDR2 FRNRAP.

This sequence joins TRBV2 and TRBJ1-2, with D possibly being TRBD1 (5 bases). Trimming pared 6 bases from V and 3 bases from J, leaving 14 bases between. CDR1 and CDR2 (germline): SNHLY, FYNNEI. The CDR3 extends over 14 amino acids. CDR3 DNA sequence: TGTGCCAGCAGCCCCGACAGCTTCTACTATGGCTACACCTTC. Amino acids: CASSPDSFYYGYTF.

In nucleotides, the CDR3 is TGTGCCAGCAGCTTGGAGACAGGGATCGACACTGAAGCTTTCTTT. This encodes CASSLETGIDTEAFF. The V call is TRBV7-8, the J call TRBJ1-1; 7 positions match TRBD1. Per the germline V gene, CDR1 is SGHVS and CDR2 is FQNEAQ. Trimming cost V 3 bases and J 3 bases; bases outside gene matches: 7. The CDR3 has 15 residues.

The J gene is TRBJ2-7, the V gene TRBV5-1, with TRBD2 as a possible D gene (6 bases). This CDR3 comprises 14 residues. V was trimmed by 3 bases and J by 3 bases, leaving 13 bases between them. Per germline, CDR1 SGHRS and CDR2 YFSETQ. The CDR3 coding sequence is TGCGCCAGCAGCTACGGGACTGACGTCTACGAGCAGTACTTC. Translating gives CASSYGTDVYEQYF.

DNA for the CDR3: TGTGCCAGTTCGAGCGCCTTAGCGAACAAAATCCAAGAGACCCAGTACTTC. As protein: CASSSALANKIQETQYF. This chain connects TRBV19 to TRBJ2-5; D is perhaps TRBD2 (5 bases). CDR1 and CDR2 (germline): LNHDA, SQIVND (reference sequence). The V end lost 8 bases, the J end lost 1 base, and 23 bases lay between the germline ends. CDR3 length: 17 amino acids.

A word on this clone: The sample has other DNA sequences that encode this CDR3 too. The V gene is TRBV6-6, the J gene TRBJ2-1; D remains unclear. The CDR3 length is 11 residues. The germline CDR1 and CDR2 sequences are MNHNY and SVGAGI (reference sequence). Trimming shortened V by 6 bases and J by 6 bases, and 6 bases separated the two germline ends. The CDR3 DNA sequence: TGTGCCAGCAGCCCAGTCAATGAGCAGTTCTTC. Its translation: CASSPVNEQFF.

CDR3 in DNA: TGTGCCAGCTCATCTCGGGACAGGGGATGGAACACTGAAGCTTTCTTT. It codes for CASSSRDRGWNTEAFF. V usage is TRBV18 and J usage is TRBJ1-1; TRBD1 agrees at 10 bases. This CDR3 is built from 16 residues. The V and J ends lost 5 bases and 1 base, in that order; junction bases with no gene match: 7. CDR1 KGHSH and CDR2 LQKENI come from the germline V gene.

The V call is TRBV5-8, the J call TRBJ1-5; maybe TRBD1 (6 bases). Deletions cut 1 base from V and 0 bases from J, with 23 bases between. The germline V gene encodes CDR1 SGHTS and CDR2 YDEGEE. The CDR3 covers 20 residues. The CDR3 loop reads CASSLILGTGQYYSNQPQHF. CDR3 nucleotides: TGTGCCAGCAGCTTGATTTTAGGTACAGGGCAATATTATAGCAATCAGCCCCAGCATTTT.